This T cell receptor (beta chain) emerged from a study of tumor-infiltrating lymphocytes in primary liver carcinoma. Study-wide points: Significantly greater top-250-clone fractions characterized tumors relative to blood (p = 0.039).

About this clonotype itself: Its matching antigen is unknown. A much larger clone differs from this one at a single base, so this may be a read error.

From roughly 0.5 ug total RNA, TCR beta cDNA was generated with a primer in the constant region. ARM-PCR was slightly modified, and three nested multiplex PCR rounds with it gave rise to the TCR beta libraries. Amplification in the first two PCR rounds was performed using TRBV1-TRBV30 forward primers and a C-beta reverse primer for roughly 10 cycles each. TCRdb independently ran MiXCR on the multiplex PCR reads; one entry per CDR3 protein. This sample has about 37,000 distinct CDR3 sequences, with 60% to 80% found just once. Joint extraction of RNA and DNA used about 17-31 mg of bulk tissue that was unsorted. The CDR3 covers 15 residues. After removal of 9 bases from V and 6 bases from J, the junction contained 9 bases not matched to a gene. Germline lookup yields CDR1 SNHLY and CDR2 FYNNEI.

The material sequenced was tumor-adjacent normal liver tissue. The sequence derives from a middle-aged man with primary liver carcinoma and hepatitis B virus infection. The chain has TRBV2 and TRBJ2-2; 11 nucleotides match TRBD2. The DNA of the CDR3 is TGTGCCAGGAGGCGAGCTAGCGGGAGGCCCGGGGAGCTGTTTTTT. Protein product: CARRRASGRPGELFF. The full variable domain, its missing parts supplied by reference TRBV2 and TRBJ2-2, is EPEVTQTPSHQVTQMGQEVILRCVPISNHLYFYWYRQILGQKVEFLVSFYNNEISEKSEIFDDQFSVERPDGSNFTLKIRSTKLEDSAMYFCARRRASGRPGELFFGEGSRLTVL.